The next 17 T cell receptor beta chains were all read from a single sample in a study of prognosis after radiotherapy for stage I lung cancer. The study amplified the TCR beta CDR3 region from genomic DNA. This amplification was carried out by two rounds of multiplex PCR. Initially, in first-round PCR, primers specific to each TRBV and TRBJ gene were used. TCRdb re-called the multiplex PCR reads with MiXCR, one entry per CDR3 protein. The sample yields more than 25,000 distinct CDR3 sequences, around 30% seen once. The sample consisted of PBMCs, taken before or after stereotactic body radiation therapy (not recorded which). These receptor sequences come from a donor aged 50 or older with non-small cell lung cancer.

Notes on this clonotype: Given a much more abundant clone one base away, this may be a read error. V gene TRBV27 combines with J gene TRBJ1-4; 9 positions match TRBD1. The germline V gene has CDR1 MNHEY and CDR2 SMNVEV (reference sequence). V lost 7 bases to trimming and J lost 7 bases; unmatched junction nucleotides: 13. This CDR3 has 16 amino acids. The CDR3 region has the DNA TGTGCCAGCACTCCCTCCAGGACAGGGGCGGGTGAAAAACTGTTTTTT. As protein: CASTPSRTGAGEKLFF.

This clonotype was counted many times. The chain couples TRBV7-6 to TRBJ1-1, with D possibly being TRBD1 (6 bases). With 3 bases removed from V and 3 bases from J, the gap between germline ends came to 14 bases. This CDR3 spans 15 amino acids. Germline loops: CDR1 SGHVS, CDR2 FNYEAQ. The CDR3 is CASSLDDRSDTEAFF. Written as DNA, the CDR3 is TGTGCCAGCAGCTTGGACGACAGGAGCGACACTGAAGCTTTCTTT.

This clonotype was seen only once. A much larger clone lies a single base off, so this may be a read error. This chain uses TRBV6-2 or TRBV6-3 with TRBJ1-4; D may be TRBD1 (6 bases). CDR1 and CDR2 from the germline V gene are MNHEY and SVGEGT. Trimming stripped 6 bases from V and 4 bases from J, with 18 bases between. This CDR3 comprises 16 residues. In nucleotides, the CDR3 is TGTGCCAGCAGGACGGACAGCGCAGGGAATAATGAAAAACTGTTTTTT. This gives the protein CASRTDSAGNNEKLFF.

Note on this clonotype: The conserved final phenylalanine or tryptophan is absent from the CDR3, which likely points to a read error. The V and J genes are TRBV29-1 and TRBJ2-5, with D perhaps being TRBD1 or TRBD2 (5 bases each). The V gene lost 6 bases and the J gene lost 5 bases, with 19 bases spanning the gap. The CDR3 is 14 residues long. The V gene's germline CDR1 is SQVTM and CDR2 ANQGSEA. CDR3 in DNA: TGCAGCGTCGGGCAGGCAGGGACGTTGGAGACCCAGTACCTC. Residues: CSVGQAGTLETQYL.

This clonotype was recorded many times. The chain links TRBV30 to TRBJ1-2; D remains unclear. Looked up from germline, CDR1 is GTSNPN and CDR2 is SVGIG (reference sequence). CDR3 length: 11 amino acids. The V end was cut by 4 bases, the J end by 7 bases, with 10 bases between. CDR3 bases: TGTGCCTGGACACGCCATGGTGGCTACACCTTC. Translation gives CAWTRHGGYTF.

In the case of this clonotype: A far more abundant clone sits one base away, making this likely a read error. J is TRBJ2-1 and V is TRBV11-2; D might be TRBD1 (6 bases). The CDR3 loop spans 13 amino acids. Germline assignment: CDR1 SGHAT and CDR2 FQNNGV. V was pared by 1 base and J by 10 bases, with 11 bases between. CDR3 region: CASSLAVRGEQFF. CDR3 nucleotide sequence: TGTGCCAGCAGCTTAGCGGTCAGGGGCGAGCAGTTCTTC.

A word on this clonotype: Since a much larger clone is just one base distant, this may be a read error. Here the CDR3 DNA reads TGTGCCAGCGGACAGGGGAACTATGGCCACACCTTC. This translates into CASGQGNYGHTF. The chain employs TRBV28 and TRBJ1-2; 9 nucleotides align to TRBD1. Germline CDR1 MDHEN, CDR2 SYDVKM. This CDR3 has 12 amino acids.

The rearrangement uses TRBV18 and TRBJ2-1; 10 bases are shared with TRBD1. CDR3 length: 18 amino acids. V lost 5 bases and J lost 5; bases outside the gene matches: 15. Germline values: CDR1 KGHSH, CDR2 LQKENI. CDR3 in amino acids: CASSTWGGTGASDNEQFF. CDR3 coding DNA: TGTGCCAGCTCAACGTGGGGGGGGACAGGGGCTTCCGACAATGAGCAGTTCTTC.

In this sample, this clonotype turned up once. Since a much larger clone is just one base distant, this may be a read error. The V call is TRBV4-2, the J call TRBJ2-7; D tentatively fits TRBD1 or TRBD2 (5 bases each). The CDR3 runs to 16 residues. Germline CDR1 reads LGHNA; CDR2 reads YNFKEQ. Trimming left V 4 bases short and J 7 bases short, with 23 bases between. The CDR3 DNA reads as TGTGCCAGCAGCCTAGGAACGGGGTCACTCGAGGGGGAGCAGTACTTC. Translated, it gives CASSLGTGSLEGEQYF.

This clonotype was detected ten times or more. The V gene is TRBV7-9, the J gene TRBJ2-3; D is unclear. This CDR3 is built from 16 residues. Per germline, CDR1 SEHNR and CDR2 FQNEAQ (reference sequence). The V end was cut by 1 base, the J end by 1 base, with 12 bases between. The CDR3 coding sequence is TGTGCCAGCAGCTTAGGGCTGGGCGTGGGCACAGATACGCAGTATTTT. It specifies CASSLGLGVGTDTQYF.

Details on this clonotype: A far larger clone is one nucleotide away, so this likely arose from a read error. The CDR3 DNA sequence: TGTGCCAGCACCTCGGGCGGGAGTGCCTCCAATGAGCAGTTCTTC. Protein sequence: CASTSGGSASNEQFF. The chain is built from TRBV6-8 and TRBJ2-1, with 7 bases fitting TRBD2. This CDR3 has 15 residues. V shed 7 bases and J 6 bases; nucleotides not matched to a gene: 12. Germline V gives CDR1 MNHGY, CDR2 SAAAGT.

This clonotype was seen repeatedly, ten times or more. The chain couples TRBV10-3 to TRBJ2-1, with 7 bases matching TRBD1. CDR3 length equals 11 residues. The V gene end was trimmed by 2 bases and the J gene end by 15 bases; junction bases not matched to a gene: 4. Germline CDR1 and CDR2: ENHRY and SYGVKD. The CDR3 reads CAISEDRVPFF. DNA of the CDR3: TGTGCCATCAGTGAGGACAGGGTACCGTTCTTC.

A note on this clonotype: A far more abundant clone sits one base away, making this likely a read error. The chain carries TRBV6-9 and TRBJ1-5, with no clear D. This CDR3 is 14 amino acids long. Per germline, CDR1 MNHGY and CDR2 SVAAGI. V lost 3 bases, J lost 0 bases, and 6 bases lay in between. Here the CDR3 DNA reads TGTGCCAGCAGTTACGGCTATAGCAATCAGCCCCAGCATTTT. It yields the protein CASSYGYSNQPQHF.

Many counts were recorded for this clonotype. The chain's CDR3 is CASSFGRGKPRATEAFF. The DNA for the CDR3 is TGCGCCAGCAGCTTTGGTAGGGGGAAACCGAGGGCCACTGAAGCTTTCTTT. The chain is built from TRBV5-1 and TRBJ1-1; D might be TRBD1 (6 bases). The CDR3 loop spans 17 amino acids. CDR1 and CDR2 (germline): SGHRS, YFSETQ. Trimming took off 2 bases at V and 4 bases at J, with 21 bases between the two ends.

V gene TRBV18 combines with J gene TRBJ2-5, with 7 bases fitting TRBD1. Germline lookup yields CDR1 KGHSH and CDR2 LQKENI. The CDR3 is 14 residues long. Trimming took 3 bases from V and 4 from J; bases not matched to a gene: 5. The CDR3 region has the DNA TGTGCCAGCTCACCCCAGGGACAGAGAGAGACCCAGTACTTC. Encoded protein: CASSPQGQRETQYF.

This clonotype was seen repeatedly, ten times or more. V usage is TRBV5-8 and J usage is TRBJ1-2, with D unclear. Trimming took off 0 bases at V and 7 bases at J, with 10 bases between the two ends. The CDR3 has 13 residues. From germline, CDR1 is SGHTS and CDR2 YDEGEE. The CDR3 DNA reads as TGTGCCAGCAGCTTGGGCTATTTTGGTGGCTACACCTTC. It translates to CASSLGYFGGYTF.

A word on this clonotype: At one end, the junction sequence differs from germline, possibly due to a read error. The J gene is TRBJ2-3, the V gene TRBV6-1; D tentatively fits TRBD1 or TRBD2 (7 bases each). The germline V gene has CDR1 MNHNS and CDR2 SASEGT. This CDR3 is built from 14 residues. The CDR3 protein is CASSDSAGTDAQYF. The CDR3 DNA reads TGTGCCAGCAGTGACTCAGCGGGGACAGATGCGCAGTATTTT.